Listed here are 13 T cell receptor beta chains from one sample, sequenced in a study of blood T cell repertoires in COVID-19 (TCRdb year 2020). To prepare the library, the immunoSEQ multiplex PCR assay was applied. TCRdb retrieved this table from immuneACCESS and kept in-frame rearrangements only. Not all clones are present; in checked studies, unresolved V genes account for under half, and no reason is known for the remainder. Within this sample are about 320,000 clones, with under 90% of them counted one time only. The ten top clones hold roughly a tenth of the sample. Specimen: PBMCs or T cells enriched from blood (not recorded which). The receptors were sampled from a woman under 30 who had recovered from COVID-19.

The V and J genes are TRBV6-5 and TRBJ1-5, with TRBD1 matching over 7 bases. The V segment lost 2 bases and the J segment 7 bases; nucleotides outside the gene matches: 5. Germline CDR1 reads MNHEY; CDR2 reads SVGAGI. The CDR3 has 14 amino acids. The chain's CDR3 is CASSYNSGGQPQHF. The CDR3 DNA reads TGTGCCAGCAGTTACAACTCAGGGGGACAGCCCCAGCATTTT.

The J gene is TRBJ1-1, the V gene TRBV6-5; TRBD1 matches 8 bases. Germline CDR1 MNHEY, CDR2 SVGAGI. This CDR3 has 14 residues. The V gene end was trimmed by 5 bases and the J gene end by 4 bases; junction bases not matched to a gene: 6. The CDR3 sequence: CASSRDRGFTEAFF. CDR3 sequence (DNA): TGTGCCAGCAGTCGTGACAGGGGTTTCACTGAAGCTTTCTTT.

This chain links TRBV28 with TRBJ1-2; 11 bases are shared with TRBD1. This CDR3 is built from 17 residues. J was trimmed by 2 bases and V by 2 bases; bases with no gene match: 7. Germline CDR1 and CDR2: MDHEN and SYDVKM. CDR3 sequence reads: CASSLLGQGAVNYGYTF. The CDR3 nucleotides read TGTGCCAGCAGTTTACTCGGACAGGGGGCGGTAAACTATGGCTACACCTTC.

The chain employs TRBV2 and TRBJ1-2; the D gene is possibly TRBD1 (6 bases). Trimming stripped 6 bases from V and 0 bases from J, with 8 bases between. The CDR3 sequence is 13 residues long. Germline CDR1 and CDR2: SNHLY and FYNNEI. The CDR3 DNA is TGTGCCAGCAGGGGACAAACTAACTATGGCTACACCTTC. Protein product: CASRGQTNYGYTF.

This chain joins TRBV30 and TRBJ1-3, with no clear D. V gave up 0 bases and J gave up 0 bases, with 12 bases separating them. This CDR3 contains 16 residues. Looked up from germline, CDR1 is GTSNPN and CDR2 is SVGIG (reference sequence). CDR3 nucleotide sequence: TGTGCCTGGAGTGTACTTCCCGAAAGCTCTGGAAACACCATATATTTT. This gives the protein CAWSVLPESSGNTIYF.

The chain combines TRBV28 with TRBJ2-7; TRBD2 agrees at 7 bases. The CDR3 length is 14 residues. In germline, CDR1 is MDHEN, CDR2 SYDVKM. After removal of 5 bases from V and 4 bases from J, the junction contained 8 bases not matched to a gene. CDR3 bases: TGTGCCAGCAGTACCTGGACTAGGCTATACGAGCAGTACTTC. Its protein is CASSTWTRLYEQYF.

The J gene is TRBJ2-5, the V gene TRBV9; possible D gene TRBD1, 5 bases. CDR3 length: 14 residues. The germline V gene encodes CDR1 SGDLS and CDR2 YYNGEE. V lost 4 bases to trimming and J lost 2 bases, with 12 bases between them. CDR3: CASSRRGAQETQYF. CDR3 DNA sequence: TGTGCCAGCAGCCGCCGTGGGGCTCAAGAGACCCAGTACTTC. Looking up the rest from reference TRBV9 and TRBJ2-5 gives the full variable domain: DSGVTQTPKHLITATGQRVTLRCSPRSGDLSVYWYQQSLDQGLQFLIQYYNGEERAKGNILERFSAQQFPDLHSELNLSSLELGDSALYFCASSRRGAQETQYFGPGTRLLVL.

This chain uses TRBV19 with TRBJ2-7, with TRBD2 matching 9 bases. J gave up 2 bases and V 3 bases, and 2 bases lay outside the gene matches. CDR1 LNHDA and CDR2 SQIVND come from the germline V gene (reference sequence). The CDR3 runs to 14 residues. CDR3 sequence reads: CASSISSGTYEQYF. The CDR3 DNA is TGTGCCAGTAGTATTTCTAGCGGGACCTACGAGCAGTACTTC.

This chain uses TRBV18 with TRBJ2-5, with D possibly TRBD2 on 6 matching bases. V lost 3 bases and J lost 7, with 12 bases in between. The CDR3 loop spans 13 amino acids. Per the germline V gene, CDR1 is KGHSH and CDR2 is LQKENI. CDR3 region: CASSPRDWGTQYF. As DNA, the CDR3 is TGTGCCAGCTCACCCCGGGACTGGGGGACCCAGTACTTC.

The chain carries TRBV7-3 and TRBJ2-2, with 9 bases fitting TRBD1. The CDR3 extends over 15 amino acids. V shed 0 bases and J 5 bases; nucleotides not matched to a gene: 1. Germline V CDR1 and CDR2: SGHTA, FQGTGA. The CDR3 region is CASSLTTGGTGELFF. The CDR3 nucleotides read TGTGCCAGCAGCTTAACGACAGGGGGAACCGGGGAGCTGTTTTTT.

The chain employs TRBV5-1 and TRBJ1-1; 8 bases are a match to TRBD1. The germline V gene has CDR1 SGHRS and CDR2 YFSETQ. The CDR3 runs 14 residues. The trim removed 2 bases at V and 8 bases at J, leaving 8 bases unmatched. The CDR3, as DNA: TGCGCCAGCAGCTTATTCCAGGGGGCCATAGAAGCTTTCTTT. Translation gives CASSLFQGAIEAFF. The full variable domain, completed using reference TRBV5-1 and TRBJ1-1, is KAGVTQTPRYLIKTRGQQVTLSCSPISGHRSVSWYQQTPGQGLQFLFEYFSETQRNKGNFPGRFSGRQFSNSRSEMNVSTLELGDSALYLCASSLFQGAIEAFFGQGTRLTVV.

This sequence joins TRBV5-1 and TRBJ2-1; D not resolved. V was shortened by 4 bases and J by 12 bases, with 17 bases between the two germline ends. The CDR3 covers 13 residues. In germline, CDR1 is SGHRS, CDR2 YFSETQ. The CDR3 here is CASSNTITDPQFF. For the CDR3, the DNA is TGCGCCAGCAGCAACACCATAACCGATCCGCAGTTCTTC.

The chain uses TRBV21-1 and TRBJ1-5; whether TRBD1, the table's D call, matches the DNA was not checked. TRBV21-1 is recorded as a pseudogene. The CDR3 loop spans 16 amino acids. The CDR3 protein is CASSKAPSRPDQPQHF. The CDR3 DNA is TGTGCCAGCAGCAAAGCCCCCTCCCGTCCAGATCAGCCCCAGCATTTT.